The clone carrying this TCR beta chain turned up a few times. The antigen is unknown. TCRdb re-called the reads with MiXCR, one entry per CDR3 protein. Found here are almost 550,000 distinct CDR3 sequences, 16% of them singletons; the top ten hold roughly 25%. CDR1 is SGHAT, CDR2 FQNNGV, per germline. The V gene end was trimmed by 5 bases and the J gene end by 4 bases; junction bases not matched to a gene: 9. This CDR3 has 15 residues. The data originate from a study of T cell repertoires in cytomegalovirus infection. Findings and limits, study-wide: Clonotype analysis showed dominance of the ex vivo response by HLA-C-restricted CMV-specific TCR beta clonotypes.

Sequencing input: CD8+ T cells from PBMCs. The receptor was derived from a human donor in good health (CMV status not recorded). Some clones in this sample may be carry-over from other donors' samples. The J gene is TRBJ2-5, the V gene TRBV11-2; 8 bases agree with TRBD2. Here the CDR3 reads CASSLTGGGGETQYF. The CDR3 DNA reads TGTGCCAGCAGCCTGACCGGGGGGGGCGGAGAGACCCAGTACTTC.